Detailed here is one T cell receptor (beta chain). Antigen specificity is unknown. TCRdb's table, derived via immunoSEQ multiplex PCR, lists solely in-frame clones and lacks some. Of about 53,000 clones in the sample, roughly 87% were seen once. The germline V gene has CDR1 KGHSH and CDR2 LQKENI. The CDR3 consists of 14 residues. Trimming removed 2 bases from V and 5 bases from J, with 10 bases in between. These data are taken from a study of T cell responses to AZD1222 COVID-19 vaccine. Study-level results: Clonal diversity was possibly underestimated, and the donors were mostly white British, with more females. Once two AZD1222 doses were given, Spike-specific TCR breadth and depth went up.

The sample was peripheral blood, taken 28 days after the second AZD1222 dose. The chain links TRBV18 to TRBJ2-1, with D maybe TRBD1 (6 bases). This TCR was recovered from an adult who received the AZD1222 COVID-19 vaccine. In DNA, the CDR3 is TGTGCCAGCTCACCAAACAGGGTCCACAATGAGCAGTTCTTC. Translated: CASSPNRVHNEQFF.